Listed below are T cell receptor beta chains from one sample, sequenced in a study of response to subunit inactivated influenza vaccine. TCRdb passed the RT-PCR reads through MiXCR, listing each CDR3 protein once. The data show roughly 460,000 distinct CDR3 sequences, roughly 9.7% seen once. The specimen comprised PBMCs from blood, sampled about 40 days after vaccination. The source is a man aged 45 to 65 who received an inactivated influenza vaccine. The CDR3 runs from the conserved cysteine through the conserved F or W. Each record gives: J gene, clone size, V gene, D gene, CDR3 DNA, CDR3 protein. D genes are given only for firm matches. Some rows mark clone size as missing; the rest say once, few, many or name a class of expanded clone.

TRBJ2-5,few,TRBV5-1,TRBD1,TGCGCCAGCAGCCAATTTACAGGGGGCCAAGAGACCCAGTACTTC,CASSQFTGGQETQYF
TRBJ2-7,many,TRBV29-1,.,TGCAGCGTTTATGAAACCTACGAGCAGTACTTC,CSVYETYEQYF
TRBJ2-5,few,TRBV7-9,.,TGTGCCAGTGCCGAGATGGAGACCCAGTACTTC,CASAEMETQYF
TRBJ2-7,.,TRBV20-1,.,TGCAGTGCTAGTAAGGGGCTAGCCTACGAGCAGTACTTC,CSASKGLAYEQYF
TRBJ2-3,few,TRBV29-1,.,TGCAGCGTTGAAGCCAAGACTGGTACAGATACGCAGTATTTT,CSVEAKTGTDTQYF
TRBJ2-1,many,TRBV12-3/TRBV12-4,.,TGTGCCAGCAGTTCCCGCCTTGGGCAGTTCTTC,CASSSRLGQFF
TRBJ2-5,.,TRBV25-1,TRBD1,TGTGCCAGCAGTGCCGCCCCGGGACAGGGGGCCGGAGAGACCCAGTACTTC,CASSAAPGQGAGETQYF
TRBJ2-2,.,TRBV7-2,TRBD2,TGTGCCAGCAGCTTAGCGCAGGCAGGGACTAGCGCCGGGGAGCTGTTTTTT,CASSLAQAGTSAGELFF
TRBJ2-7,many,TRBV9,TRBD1,TGTGCCAGCAGCGTGGAAACGACAGGGGCCGAATACTTC,CASSVETTGAEYF
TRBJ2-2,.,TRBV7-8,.,TGTGCCAGCAGCTTTCGCAGGGGTGGAACCGGGGAGCTGTTTTTT,CASSFRRGGTGELFF
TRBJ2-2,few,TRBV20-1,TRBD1,TGCAGTGCTAGAGATGGGAGGACAGGGCGCACCGGGGAGCTGTTTTTT,CSARDGRTGRTGELFF
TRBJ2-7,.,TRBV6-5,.,TGTGCCAGCAGTTACTCTTCAGGGAAAGGCGAGCAGTACTTC,CASSYSSGKGEQYF
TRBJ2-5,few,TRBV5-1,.,TGCGCCAGCAGCTTGGACCAGGGTGGAGAGACCCAGTACTTC,CASSLDQGGETQYF
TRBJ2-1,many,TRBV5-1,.,TGCGCCAGCAGCTTTGACCCCAATGAGCAGTTCTTC,CASSFDPNEQFF
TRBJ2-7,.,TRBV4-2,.,TGTGCCAGCAGCCAAGATCCGCCCCGGCCCTCAGTCCGCTACGAGCAGTACTTC,CASSQDPPRPSVRYEQYF
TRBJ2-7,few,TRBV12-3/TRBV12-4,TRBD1,TGTGCCAGCAGTTTAGCAGGACAGGTCTACGAGCAGTACTTC,CASSLAGQVYEQYF
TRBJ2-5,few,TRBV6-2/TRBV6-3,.,TGTGCCAGCAGCCAGGGTTTTGCGGAAGAGACCCAGTACTTC,CASSQGFAEETQYF
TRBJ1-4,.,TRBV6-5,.,TGTGCCAGCAGTTCCCTGTCGGGGCTGAGTGAAAAACTGTTTTTT,CASSSLSGLSEKLFF
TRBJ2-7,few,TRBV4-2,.,TGTGCCAGCAGCCAGATCGTTCTCTCCGGGACAAGTATCCACGAGCAGTACTTC,CASSQIVLSGTSIHEQYF
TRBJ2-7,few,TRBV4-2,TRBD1,TGTGCCAGCAGCCAAGAAGGGACAGTTACCTACGAGCAGTACTTC,CASSQEGTVTYEQYF
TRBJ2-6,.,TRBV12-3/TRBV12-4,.,TGTGCCAGCAGGGCCCGGGGGCGGGCTGGGGCCAACGTCCTGACTTTC,CASRARGRAGANVLTF
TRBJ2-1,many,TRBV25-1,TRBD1,TGTGCCAGCAGTGCAATCCGGGGACAGGGTTATGAGCAGTTCTTC,CASSAIRGQGYEQFF
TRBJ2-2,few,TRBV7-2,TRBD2,TGTGCCAGCAGCCTAATGGCGGGAGGGAACACCGGGGAGCTGTTTTTT,CASSLMAGGNTGELFF
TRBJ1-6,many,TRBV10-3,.,TGTGCCATCAGTGAGGGCACAGGAGTTTCACCCCTCCACTTT,CAISEGTGVSPLHF
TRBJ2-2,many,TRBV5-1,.,TGCGCCAGCAGCTTGGCCTCGCGAACCGGGGAGCTGTTTTTT,CASSLASRTGELFF
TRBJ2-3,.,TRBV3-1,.,TGTGGCAGCAGCCGCACATCCTCACTGGGGCCTAGAGATACGCAGTATTTT,CGSSRTSSLGPRDTQYF
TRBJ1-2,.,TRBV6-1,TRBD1,TGTGCCAGCAGTGAGGCAGGGGGGTATCATGGCTACACCTTC,CASSEAGGYHGYTF
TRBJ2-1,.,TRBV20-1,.,TGCAGTGCTAGGAATGGGGGTAGTTTCTACAATGAGCAGTTCTTC,CSARNGGSFYNEQFF
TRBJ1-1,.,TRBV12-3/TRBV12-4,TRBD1,TGTGCCAGCAGGATACAGGGGGCTACTGAAGCTTTCTTT,CASRIQGATEAFF
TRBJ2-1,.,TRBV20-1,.,TGCAGTGCTCCAGCGCGTAGCTCCTACAATGAGCAGTTCTTC,CSAPARSSYNEQFF
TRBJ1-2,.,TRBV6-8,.,TGTGCCAGCGTCTCCCCCTCTGGCAGTAACTATGGCTACACCTTC,CASVSPSGSNYGYTF
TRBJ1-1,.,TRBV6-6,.,TGTGCCAGCACCAGGGGATTTAACACTGAAGCTTTCTTT,CASTRGFNTEAFF